Below are 29 T cell receptor beta chains sequenced from a single sample in a study of cytomegalovirus exposure and HLA in healthy donors. PCR was performed using 60 Vbeta and 13 Jbeta primers. Sequencing was performed with immunoSEQ multiplex PCR; in TCRdb, only in-frame clones are kept and a portion is missing. The sample yields 75,000 to 80,000 clones, around 78% seen once. Source material: PBMCs. Every receptor here comes from a man in his forties in good health and CMV-seronegative.

The chain employs TRBV7-3 and TRBJ2-7; D is uncertain. V was cut by 0 bases and J by 0 bases, with 6 bases left in between. Germline values: CDR1 SGHTA, CDR2 FQGTGA. This CDR3 is 14 amino acids long. The CDR3 reads CASSLTLSSYEQYF. In DNA, the CDR3 is TGTGCCAGCAGCTTAACCTTGAGCTCCTACGAGCAGTACTTC.

The chain carries TRBV10-1 and TRBJ2-5; no clear D. This CDR3 has 12 amino acids. V shed 3 bases and J shed 5 bases, with 7 bases lying between them. Germline V gives CDR1 WNHNN, CDR2 SYGVQD (reference sequence). The CDR3 protein is CASSDVLETQYF. The CDR3 DNA follows: TGCGCCAGCAGTGATGTTCTGGAGACCCAGTACTTC.

This clone has more than one count but fewer than ten. The chain recombines TRBV28 with TRBJ2-5; 10 nucleotides match TRBD2. V shed 1 base, J shed 0 bases, and the junction held 8 bases outside the gene matches. The CDR3 spans 18 residues. CDR1 MDHEN and CDR2 SYDVKM come from the germline V gene. CDR3 protein: CASSLFRVLAGDQETQYF. The DNA of the CDR3 is TGTGCCAGCAGTTTATTCCGGGTGCTAGCGGGAGACCAAGAGACCCAGTACTTC.

The J gene is TRBJ1-4, the V gene TRBV19, with 8 bases that match TRBD1. The V segment lost 3 bases and the J segment 6 bases; nucleotides outside the gene matches: 3. CDR3 length: 14 amino acids. CDR1 LNHDA and CDR2 SQIVND come from the germline V gene (reference sequence). The CDR3 bases are TGTGCCAGTAGTATCGACAGGGGATATGAAAAACTGTTTTTT. Encoded protein: CASSIDRGYEKLFF.

The chain has TRBV5-4 and TRBJ2-7, with D perhaps matching TRBD1 (5 bases). Germline V gene lookup returns CDR1 SGHNT and CDR2 YYREEE (reference sequence). V was cut by 1 base and J by 3 bases, with 5 bases left in between. The CDR3 consists of 12 residues. CDR3 coding DNA: TGTGCCAGCAGCTTGACAGGCTACGAGCAGTACTTC. Its protein product is CASSLTGYEQYF.

This chain uses TRBV7-2 with TRBJ2-7; 12 bases are a match to TRBD2. J lost 3 bases, V lost 7 bases, and 4 bases had no gene match. In germline, CDR1 is SGHTA, CDR2 FQGNSA. The CDR3 is made up of 14 amino acids. The DNA of the CDR3 is TGTGCCAGCACAACTAGCGGGAGGTACTACGAGCAGTACTTC. This gives the protein CASTTSGRYYEQYF.

The chain carries TRBV28 and TRBJ1-2, with D unclear. Trimming took off 6 bases at V and 5 bases at J, with 10 bases between the two ends. CDR3 length equals 12 residues. Looked up from germline, CDR1 is MDHEN and CDR2 is SYDVKM. CDR3 loop: CASSPTVYGYTF. The DNA of the CDR3 is TGTGCCAGCAGCCCCACAGTGTATGGCTACACCTTC.

This clone has just a few counts. This chain links TRBV7-9 with TRBJ2-5; 10 nucleotides align to TRBD2. Per the germline V gene, CDR1 is SEHNR and CDR2 is FQNEAQ (reference sequence). J was trimmed by 2 bases and V by 1 base; bases with no gene match: 7. The length of the CDR3 is 17 residues. The CDR3 here is CASSLGLAGVWQETQYF. CDR3 bases: TGTGCCAGCAGCTTAGGGCTAGCGGGAGTATGGCAAGAGACCCAGTACTTC.

The chain has TRBV11-2 and TRBJ1-1; no clear D. V was shortened by 1 base and J by 8 bases, with 11 bases between the two germline ends. The CDR3 runs to 13 residues. Germline V CDR1 and CDR2: SGHAT, FQNNGV. CDR3 protein: CASSLAPGWEAFF. Written as DNA, the CDR3 is TGTGCCAGCAGCTTAGCCCCGGGGTGGGAAGCTTTCTTT.

V and J are TRBV11-2 and TRBJ2-7; 11 positions match TRBD2. Germline V gene data show CDR1 as SGHAT and CDR2 as FQNNGV. The CDR3 is 18 amino acids. V lost 5 bases, J lost 0 bases, and 12 bases stayed unmatched. CDR3: CASSKRGTSGTSSYEQYF. CDR3 nucleotide sequence: TGTGCCAGCAGCAAGAGGGGGACTAGCGGTACGAGCTCCTACGAGCAGTACTTC.

This clone was observed a few times. V is TRBV2 and J is TRBJ2-3, with a possible D match to TRBD1 (5 bases). The CDR3 loop spans 11 amino acids. The V end was cut by 0 bases, the J end by 10 bases, with 5 bases between. CDR1 is SNHLY, CDR2 FYNNEI, per germline. The CDR3 coding sequence is TGTGCCAGCAGTGAAGCAGGGGCGCAGTATTTT. It encodes CASSEAGAQYF.

The CDR3 coding sequence is TGCGCCAGCAGCTTGGACTCTAGCGGCTACGAGCAGTACTTC. Residues: CASSLDSSGYEQYF. The chain employs TRBV5-1 and TRBJ2-7, with TRBD2 matching 7 bases. From germline, CDR1 is SGHRS and CDR2 YFSETQ. The CDR3 has 14 amino acids. J was trimmed by 3 bases and V by 0 bases; bases with no gene match: 3.

In DNA, the CDR3 is TGTGCCAGCAGCTTAGCTGCTCCCCGGAGATTTGAGCAGTTCTTC. Translation gives CASSLAAPRRFEQFF. The rearrangement links TRBV7-2 to TRBJ2-1; D uncertain. Between the trimmed V and J ends, which lost 0 bases and 9 bases, there was a span of 15 bases. CDR1 is SGHTA, CDR2 FQGNSA, per germline. The length of the CDR3 is 15 residues.

This chain uses TRBV5-1 with TRBJ2-7, with 7 bases that match TRBD2. V shed 0 bases and J 3 bases; nucleotides not matched to a gene: 9. In germline, CDR1 is SGHRS, CDR2 YFSETQ. The CDR3 runs 16 residues. The CDR3 bases are TGCGCCAGCAGCTTGGCCGGTGCGGGAGTGCGCTACGAGCAGTACTTC. Translation gives CASSLAGAGVRYEQYF.

The V gene is TRBV19, the J gene TRBJ1-2; TRBD1 matches 8 bases. CDR3 length: 13 residues. CDR1 and CDR2 from the germline V gene are LNHDA and SQIVND (reference sequence). Trimming removed 6 bases from V and 4 bases from J; junction bases left unmatched: 4. CDR3 bases: TGTGCCAGTAGCCGACAGGGGACCTATGGCTACACCTTC. Its translation is CASSRQGTYGYTF.

This chain connects TRBV19 to TRBJ2-6; TRBD2 is a possible D gene (5 bases). Germline loops: CDR1 LNHDA, CDR2 SQIVND (reference sequence). CDR3 length: 18 residues. V was cut by 6 bases and J by 0 bases, with 18 bases left in between. CDR3 amino acids: CASRRVASTTSGANVLTF. The CDR3 DNA sequence: TGTGCCAGTAGACGGGTAGCGAGTACAACCTCTGGGGCCAACGTCCTGACTTTC.

The gene calls are TRBV9 and TRBJ2-7, with D possibly TRBD1 on 5 matching bases. The CDR3 has 16 amino acids. The germline V gene encodes CDR1 SGDLS and CDR2 YYNGEE. The germline V and J ends were trimmed by 3 bases and 0 bases, with 16 bases remaining between them. The CDR3 here is CASSAPRGASSYEQYF. The CDR3 DNA follows: TGTGCCAGCAGCGCTCCACGTGGGGCCAGCTCCTACGAGCAGTACTTC.

This clone was seen more than once but under ten times. The chain links TRBV5-4 to TRBJ2-2; the match to TRBD2 covers 9 bases. The junction had 7 bases not matched to a gene; V was cut back by 5 bases and J by 5 bases. The CDR3 consists of 15 residues. Germline-derived CDR1 and CDR2 are SGHNT and YYREEE (reference sequence). CDR3 amino acids: CASRQAGGGTGELFF. Written as DNA, the CDR3 is TGTGCCAGCAGGCAAGCGGGAGGCGGAACCGGGGAGCTGTTTTTT.

This clone has only a few counts. V gene TRBV7-9 combines with J gene TRBJ1-2, with 9 bases that match TRBD1. V lost 6 bases to trimming and J lost 4 bases; unmatched junction nucleotides: 6. This CDR3 is 14 amino acids long. Germline CDR1 is SEHNR and CDR2 is FQNEAQ (reference sequence). CDR3 DNA sequence: TGTGCCAGCAGTACAGGGGGCGAGAGCTATGGCTACACCTTC. This gives the protein CASSTGGESYGYTF.

This chain joins TRBV6-5 and TRBJ2-7; 7 bases match TRBD1. The CDR3 loop spans 15 amino acids. With 5 bases clipped from V and 0 bases from J, the junction kept 7 bases outside the gene matches. Germline values: CDR1 MNHEY, CDR2 SVGAGI. The CDR3 protein is CASSRKTGSSYEQYF. The CDR3 bases are TGTGCCAGCAGTAGAAAGACAGGGAGCTCCTACGAGCAGTACTTC.

This clone was seen more than once but under ten times. The V gene is TRBV19, the J gene TRBJ2-3; TRBD2 aligns across 11 bases. The CDR3 has 16 residues. CDR1 is LNHDA and CDR2 is SQIVND in the germline V gene (reference sequence). Trimming took 5 bases from V and 0 from J; bases not matched to a gene: 4. In DNA, the CDR3 is TGTGCCAGTAGTTCTCGGACTAGCGGGAGCACAGATACGCAGTATTTT. Translated: CASSSRTSGSTDTQYF.

The chain recombines TRBV9 with TRBJ1-5, with D uncertain. Germline values: CDR1 SGDLS, CDR2 YYNGEE. Between the trimmed V and J ends, which lost 0 bases and 5 bases, there was a span of 12 bases. The CDR3 sequence is 15 residues long. The CDR3 here is CASSVGAAADQPQHF. Written as DNA, the CDR3 is TGTGCCAGCAGCGTAGGAGCGGCGGCCGATCAGCCCCAGCATTTT.

Here the CDR3 reads CASSFVNTEAFF. As DNA, the CDR3 is TGTGCCAGTAGTTTCGTGAACACTGAAGCTTTCTTT. The chain employs TRBV19 and TRBJ1-1, with D unclear. Trimming stripped 5 bases from V and 0 bases from J, with 4 bases between. The CDR3 loop spans 12 amino acids. Germline CDR1 is LNHDA and CDR2 is SQIVND (reference sequence). The variable domain in full, completed from reference TRBV19 and TRBJ1-1, reads DGGITQSPKYLFRKEGQNVTLSCEQNLNHDAMYWYRQDPGQGLRLIYYSQIVNDFQKGDIAEGYSVSREKKESFPLTVTSAQKNPTAFYLCASSFVNTEAFFGQGTRLTVV.

The rearrangement links TRBV15 to TRBJ1-2, with D perhaps matching TRBD1 (6 bases). Germline loops: CDR1 LNHNV, CDR2 YYDKDF (reference sequence). Trimming pared 0 bases from V and 6 bases from J, leaving 14 bases between. The CDR3 has 15 residues. CDR3 sequence reads: CATSRDLSTGHGYTF. DNA for the CDR3: TGTGCCACCAGCAGAGATCTCAGCACAGGGCATGGCTACACCTTC.

The chain combines TRBV11-2 with TRBJ2-5; the D gene is possibly TRBD1 (5 bases). The V gene's germline CDR1 is SGHAT and CDR2 FQNNGV. This CDR3 is 11 amino acids long. Trimming took 4 bases from V and 9 from J, leaving 9 bases between them. CDR3 in DNA: TGTGCCAGCAGCTCGGAAGGGGCCCAGTACTTC. It translates to CASSSEGAQYF. Variable domain in full (rest from reference TRBV11-2 and TRBJ2-5): EAGVAQSPRYKIIEKRQSVAFWCNPISGHATLYWYQQILGQGPKLLIQFQNNGVVDDSQLPKDRFSAERLKGVDSTLKIQPAKLEDSAVYLCASSSEGAQYFGPGTRLLVL.

The chain employs TRBV28 and TRBJ1-5; maybe TRBD1 (5 bases). V lost 2 bases to trimming and J lost 3 bases, with 11 bases between them. Germline CDR1 is MDHEN and CDR2 is SYDVKM. The CDR3 extends over 15 amino acids. CDR3 sequence reads: CASSLVGALNQPQHF. CDR3 sequence (DNA): TGTGCCAGCAGTTTAGTAGGGGCCCTCAATCAGCCCCAGCATTTT.

The chain recombines TRBV2 with TRBJ1-3; tentatively, D is TRBD1 (6 bases). The CDR3 consists of 13 residues. From germline, CDR1 is SNHLY and CDR2 FYNNEI. V dropped 6 bases and J dropped 4 bases, with 10 bases sitting between them. CDR3 amino acids: CASRPGAGNTIYF. In DNA, the CDR3 is TGTGCCAGCAGGCCAGGGGCAGGAAACACCATATATTTT.

The gene calls are TRBV28 and TRBJ1-1, with 10 bases aligning to TRBD1. The CDR3 totals 17 residues. The V gene's germline CDR1 is MDHEN and CDR2 SYDVKM. Trimming removed 6 bases from V and 5 bases from J; junction bases left unmatched: 15. For the CDR3, the DNA is TGTGCCAGCAGAGCGACAGGGGGCGTCCGTCTCAAGACTGAAGCTTTCTTT. Amino acids: CASRATGGVRLKTEAFF.

The J gene is TRBJ2-1, the V gene TRBV9, with 14 bases aligning to TRBD2. Germline V gene sequence: CDR1 SGDLS, CDR2 YYNGEE. The CDR3 has 16 residues. V lost 3 bases to trimming and J lost 9 bases; unmatched junction nucleotides: 8. The CDR3 DNA is TGTGCCAGCAGCGAGGGACTAGCGGGAGTCCGGGGTGAGCAGTTCTTC. Translation gives CASSEGLAGVRGEQFF.